Following are 8 T cell receptor beta chains from one sample sequenced in a study of Ad26.COV2.S vaccination and SARS-CoV-2 variants. Treatment denoted: 19 received Ad26.COV2.S at low or high dose, single or two shots; about five received placebo; per-sample allocation not given. Collection of samples fell on day 63 after the first vaccine or placebo injection. TCRdb's table, derived via immunoSEQ multiplex PCR, lists solely in-frame clones and lacks some. The data contain about 330,000 clones, 90% of them singletons. Sequenced material: peripheral blood, taken in a trial of Ad26.COV2.S vaccine versus placebo. The receptors stem from a person aged 18-60 years who received the Ad26.COV2.S COVID-19 vaccine or a placebo.

The chain couples TRBV18 to TRBJ2-3; 7 bases match TRBD2. The V and J ends lost 4 bases and 6 bases, in that order; junction bases with no gene match: 16. In germline, CDR1 is KGHSH, CDR2 LQKENI. The CDR3 length is 17 residues. CDR3 residues: CASSLTPTGGNTDTQYF. The CDR3 region has the DNA TGTGCCAGCTCACTCACCCCCACGGGGGGTAACACCGATACGCAGTATTTT.

The V and J genes are TRBV7-9 and TRBJ2-3; 7 nucleotides agree with TRBD2. J gave up 2 bases and V 4 bases, and 9 bases lay outside the gene matches. The length of the CDR3 is 16 residues. Germline V gene sequence: CDR1 SEHNR, CDR2 FQNEAQ (reference sequence). The CDR3 nucleotides read TGTGCCAGCAGCTCACCCCTGGGAGGGAACACAGATACGCAGTATTTT. This codes for CASSSPLGGNTDTQYF. Full variable domain (missing parts from reference TRBV7-9 and TRBJ2-3): DTGVSQNPRHKITKRGQNVTFRCDPISEHNRLYWYRQTLGQGPEFLTYFQNEAQLEKSRLLSDRFSAERPKGSFSTLEIQRTEQGDSAMYLCASSSPLGGNTDTQYFGPGTRLTVL.

V and J are TRBV10-1 and TRBJ2-5, with D possibly being TRBD1 (5 bases). The CDR3 runs to 13 residues. Trimming removed 5 bases from V and 5 bases from J, with 12 bases in between. Germline loops: CDR1 WNHNN, CDR2 SYGVQD (reference sequence). CDR3 loop: CASSLQAQETQYF. The CDR3 bases are TGCGCCAGCAGTTTACAGGCCCAGGAGACCCAGTACTTC.

This chain uses TRBV27 with TRBJ2-7; TRBD2 matches at 8 bases. This CDR3 is 15 amino acids long. After removal of 6 bases from V and 6 bases from J, the junction contained 13 bases not matched to a gene. The V gene's germline CDR1 is MNHEY and CDR2 SMNVEV (reference sequence). Here the CDR3 reads CASRKAGTSSREQYF. The DNA of the CDR3 is TGTGCCAGCAGAAAGGCCGGGACTAGTTCGCGCGAGCAGTACTTC.

The chain employs TRBV6-2 or TRBV6-3 and TRBJ1-2; D might be TRBD1 (5 bases). V lost 2 bases and J 4 bases, leaving 17 bases between the germline ends. Germline CDR1 and CDR2: MNHEY and SVGEGT. The CDR3 loop spans 16 amino acids. The CDR3 protein is CASSYRPRGSSYGYTF. CDR3 bases: TGTGCCAGCAGTTACCGCCCTCGGGGGAGTTCCTATGGCTACACCTTC.

The rearrangement joins TRBV5-6 to TRBJ2-3; TRBD1 matches 8 bases. The CDR3 has 16 amino acids. The trim removed 4 bases at V and 1 base at J, leaving 8 bases unmatched. The V gene's germline CDR1 is SGHDT and CDR2 YYEEEE. CDR3 DNA sequence: TGTGCCAGCAGCCCCGTCGGACAGGGAGGCACAGATACGCAGTATTTT. Its translation: CASSPVGQGGTDTQYF.

The genes are TRBV20-1 and TRBJ2-1, with D uncertain. The CDR3 consists of 12 residues. Germline V gene sequence: CDR1 DFQATT, CDR2 SNEGSKA (reference sequence). V was cut by 3 bases and J by 9 bases, with 12 bases left in between. This CDR3 reads CSASNLRGEQFF. DNA for the CDR3: TGCAGTGCTAGTAATCTTCGTGGTGAGCAGTTCTTC.

This rearrangement joins TRBV3-1 (or the pseudogene TRBV3-2) to TRBJ1-2, with D perhaps TRBD1 (6 bases). The CDR3 covers 16 residues. The germline V and J ends were trimmed by 0 bases and 3 bases, with 14 bases remaining between them. In germline, CDR1 is LGHDT, CDR2 YNNKEL (reference sequence). In nucleotides, the CDR3 is TGTGCCAGCAGCCAAGATCTAACAGGGTACTACTATGGCTACACCTTC. Translation: CASSQDLTGYYYGYTF.